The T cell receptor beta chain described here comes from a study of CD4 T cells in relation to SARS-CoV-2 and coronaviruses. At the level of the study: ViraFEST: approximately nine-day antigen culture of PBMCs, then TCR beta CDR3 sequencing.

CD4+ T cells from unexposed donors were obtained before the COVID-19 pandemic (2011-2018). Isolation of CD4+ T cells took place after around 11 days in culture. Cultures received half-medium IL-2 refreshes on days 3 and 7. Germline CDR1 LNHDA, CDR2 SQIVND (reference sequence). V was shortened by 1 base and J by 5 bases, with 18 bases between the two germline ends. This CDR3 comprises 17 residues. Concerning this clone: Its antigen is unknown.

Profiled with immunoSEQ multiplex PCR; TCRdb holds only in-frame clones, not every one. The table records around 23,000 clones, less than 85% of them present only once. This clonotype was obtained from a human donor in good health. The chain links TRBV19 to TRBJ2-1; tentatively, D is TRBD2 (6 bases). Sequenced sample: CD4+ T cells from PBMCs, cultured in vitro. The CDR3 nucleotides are TGTGCCAGTAGTATAGTATTTTTCGGGAGTGGGGACAATGAGCAGTTCTTC. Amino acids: CASSIVFFGSGDNEQFF.